This T cell receptor beta chain was captured in a study of early T cells in non-severe SARS-CoV-2 infection (dated by TCRdb to about 2021). For the study in its entirety: Bulk RNA from unsorted whole blood was used for TCR sequencing, so alpha and beta chains could not be paired.

On this clonotype itself: Its antigen is still unknown. Per-nucleotide qualities are absent, and no much larger clonotype sits a single base away.

Libraries were constructed by 5' RACE. TCRdb records NextSeq 500 as the sequencer. Unique molecular identifiers were attached to individual cDNA molecules in the TCR library protocol so that sequencing error and PCR bias could be corrected. Sequencing covered both TCR alpha and beta chains, and within each sample the abundances of alpha and beta sequences were tightly co-correlated. Processing in the source paper ran as follows. Decombinator V4 was used to perform V gene, J gene and CDR3 annotation of TCR sequences. Expanded TCRs were defined as changing significantly between any two time points under a Poisson model with p below 0.0001. TCR abundances were normalised to the total number of TCRs sequenced in each sample and reported as counts per million. TRAV1-2 paired with TRAJ12, TRAJ20 or TRAJ33 defined MAIT TCRs, while TRAV10 paired with TRAJ18 defined iNKT TCRs. VDJdb, accessed 1 November 2021, was searched for CMV, EBV and SARS-CoV-2 annotated TCRs, with TCRs annotated for multiple antigens excluded. Clones were called with MiXCR by TCRdb after fastp trimmed the public reads at Q25, and only in-frame beta chains were retained. Each record represents a unique CDR3 protein, reported with the most common genes and DNA among its rows. TCRdb assigned the V and J calls; the authors' analysis was not used. The sample has 90,000 to 120,000 distinct CDR3 sequences on record, 8.5% to 14% of them singletons. The ten most abundant clones make up about 7.6% of the sample.

Its CDR3 holds 13 amino acids, cysteine through phenylalanine. Only the CDR3 region is kept as DNA, spanning 39 bases read in frame from base 1. Between the V and J ends, shortened by 4 bases and 6 bases respectively, the junction contains 13 bases. CDR1 and CDR2, looked up from the germline V gene, are SNHLY and FYNNEI. Here is what the overall study found, with its caveats: VDJdb matching was skewed toward anti-spike CD8 responses, so virus-specific expansions were likely underestimated and private and CD4 specificities were missed.

A case-control design nested within a healthcare worker cohort in London, UK, was used, with weekly nasopharyngeal swab PCR tests and blood sampling performed. Healthcare workers were recruited during the week of the UK lockdown, between 23 and 31 March 2020, and followed weekly for up to about 15 weeks. The TCR comes from an adult who was a healthcare worker with PCR-confirmed SARS-CoV-2 infection or an uninfected control (not recorded which). The sample consisted of whole blood. The chain is made from TRBV2 and TRBJ2-7; the D gene cannot be resolved reliably. CDR3 protein: CASSAVREAEQYF. The DNA sequence is as follows: TGTGCCAGCAGTGCGGTCCGTGAGGCCGAGCAGTACTTC.